This T cell receptor (beta chain) was identified during a study of breast tumors, draining lymph nodes, adjacent tissues. Regarding the study as a whole: That most tumor T cells come from lymph nodes remained unproven. Tumor TCR diversity was below lymph nodes but above nontumor tissue. Luminal-like breast cancer showed significantly greater tumor-nontumor repertoire similarity than basal-like breast cancer did.

TCRdb redid the calling of the multiplex PCR reads with MiXCR, one entry per CDR3 protein. The sample holds about 130,000 distinct CDR3 sequences, about 20% seen once. V shed 1 base and J shed 4 bases, with 11 bases lying between them. Germline V CDR1 and CDR2: DFQATT, SNEGSKA (reference sequence). This CDR3 contains 13 residues. Axillary draining lymph nodes of breast cancer patients supplied the node samples. About this clonotype: Antigen: not known.

This TCR came from a female donor with breast cancer. Some clones in this sample may be carry-over from other donors' samples. Sequencing was done on a sample of axillary lymph node tissue. The rearrangement uses TRBV20-1 and TRBJ2-7; D could derive from TRBD1 or TRBD2 (6 bases each). CDR3: CSARGGTTYEQYF. The CDR3 DNA is TGCAGTGCTAGAGGCGGGACAACTTACGAGCAGTACTTC.